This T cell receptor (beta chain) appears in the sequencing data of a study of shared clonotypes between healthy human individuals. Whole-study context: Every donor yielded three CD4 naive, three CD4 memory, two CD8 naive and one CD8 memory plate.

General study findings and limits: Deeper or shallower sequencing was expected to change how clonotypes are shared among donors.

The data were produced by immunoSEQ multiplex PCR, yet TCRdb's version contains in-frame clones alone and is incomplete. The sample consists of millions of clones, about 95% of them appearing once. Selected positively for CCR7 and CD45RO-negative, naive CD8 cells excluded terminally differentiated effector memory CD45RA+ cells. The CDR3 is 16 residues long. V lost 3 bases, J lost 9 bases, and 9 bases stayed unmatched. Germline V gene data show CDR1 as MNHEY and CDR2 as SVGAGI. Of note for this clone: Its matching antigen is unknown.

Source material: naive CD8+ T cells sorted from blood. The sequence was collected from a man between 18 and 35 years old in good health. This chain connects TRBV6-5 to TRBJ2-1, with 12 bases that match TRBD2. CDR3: CASSYFGLAGKVEQFF. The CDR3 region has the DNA TGTGCCAGCAGTTATTTCGGACTAGCGGGGAAGGTTGAGCAGTTCTTC.